This T cell receptor (beta chain) was identified during a study of shared clonotypes between healthy human individuals. At the level of the study: Every donor yielded three CD4 naive, three CD4 memory, two CD8 naive and one CD8 memory plate.

On this clone itself: Different DNA sequences within this sample yield the same CDR3.

The V gene's germline CDR1 is LNHDA and CDR2 SQIVND (reference sequence). Trimming at V came to 2 bases and at J to 2 bases, leaving 6 bases not matched to a gene. The CDR3 sequence is 16 residues long. Repertoires were generated with immunoSEQ multiplex PCR, while TCRdb's copy carries only in-frame clones and drops some. Among more than 2,000,000 clones listed, about 92% were seen once. The sequenced material came from naive CD4+ T cells from PBMCs. Subset specified: CD45RA+ positively selected. This sequence was found in a man younger than 35 in good health. Some clones in this sample may be carry-over from other donors' samples. This chain uses TRBV19 with TRBJ1-1, with TRBD1 identical over 9 bases. The CDR3 protein is CASSIIPGQGNTEAFF. CDR3 in DNA: TGTGCCAGTAGTATAATCCCGGGACAGGGCAACACTGAAGCTTTCTTT.